Listed here are 18 T cell receptor beta chains from one sample, sequenced in a study of molecular identifiers for immune sequencing clone quantification. One entry per CDR3 protein results from TCRdb running MiXCR on the PCR reads. Seen here are about half a million distinct CDR3 sequences, around 25% observed once, and the top ten hold approximately 0.76%. Input material: naive CD8+ T cells from blood, with Jurkat cell RNA spiked in. Regarding subset: FACS-sorted CD8+CD4-CCR7+CD45RA+ naive T cells. The source is a human donor in good health. Some libraries in this study had Jurkat cell RNA spiked in.

A remark on this clonotype: Just one base apart from a much larger clone, this may be a read error. The final CDR3 position lacks the conserved phenylalanine or tryptophan, pointing to a likely read error. This chain connects TRBV2 to TRBJ2-6; no firm D call. Germline V gives CDR1 SNHLY, CDR2 FYNNEI. CDR3 size: 15 residues. With 8 bases removed from V and 0 bases from J, the gap between germline ends came to 11 bases. The CDR3 sequence: CASDPYSSGANVLTS. As DNA, the CDR3 is TGTGCCAGCGACCCCTACAGCTCTGGGGCCAACGTCCTGACTTCC.

The rearrangement links TRBV19 to TRBJ2-1; 14 bases are shared with TRBD2. Trimming cost V 6 bases and J 8 bases; bases outside gene matches: 9. This CDR3 contains 16 residues. The germline CDR1 and CDR2 sequences are LNHDA and SQIVND (reference sequence). CDR3 nucleotide sequence: TGTGCCAGTAGCGACAGGGGACTAGCGGGAGCATATGAGCAGTTCTTC. This codes for CASSDRGLAGAYEQFF.

This clonotype was detected only a few times. This chain joins TRBV7-9 and TRBJ2-2, with D possibly TRBD2 on 6 matching bases. Trimming removed 5 bases from V and 2 bases from J, with 15 bases in between. The CDR3 is 16 residues long. Germline V lookup: CDR1 SEHNR, CDR2 FQNEAQ (reference sequence). DNA of the CDR3: TGTGCCAGCAGCAGACCTAAAGGACTAAACACCGGGGAGCTGTTTTTT. Protein sequence: CASSRPKGLNTGELFF.

Regarding this clonotype: A much larger clone is a single base away; this may be a read error. The chain combines TRBV7-9 with TRBJ1-4, with D unresolved. The CDR3 contains 15 residues. Germline CDR1 SEHNR, CDR2 FQNEAQ (reference sequence). CDR3 nucleotides: TGTGCCAGCAGCCCCCAGGCGGAGGGTGGCGAAAAACTGCTTTTT. This sequence encodes CASSPQAEGGEKLLF.

J is TRBJ2-7 and V is TRBV20-1, with 7 bases that match TRBD2. V was pared by 0 bases and J by 5 bases, with 10 bases of the junction left unmatched. The V gene's germline CDR1 is DFQATT and CDR2 SNEGSKA (reference sequence). This CDR3 is built from 15 residues. CDR3 bases: TGCAGTGCTAGAGAGAAGCGGGAAGGTACCCACGAGCAGTACTTC. Translation gives CSAREKREGTHEQYF.

This clonotype appeared a few times. The genes are TRBV7-9 and TRBJ2-5, with TRBD1 matching over 8 bases. V was clipped by 4 bases and J by 4 bases; unmatched bases: 8. This CDR3 is built from 15 residues. CDR1 is SEHNR, CDR2 FQNEAQ, per germline (reference sequence). CDR3 sequence reads: CASSYGTGARETQYF. In DNA form, the CDR3 reads TGTGCCAGCAGCTATGGGACAGGAGCTAGAGAGACCCAGTACTTC.

This chain uses TRBV12-3 or TRBV12-4 with TRBJ2-3; 9 bases line up with TRBD1. Trimming at V came to 7 bases and at J to 6 bases, leaving 14 bases not matched to a gene. CDR3 size: 16 residues. The CDR3 is CASTPTPGQGLDTQYF. CDR3 DNA: TGTGCCAGCACCCCCACCCCGGGACAGGGACTGGATACGCAGTATTTT.

The sample holds a few counts of this clonotype. The chain joins TRBV20-1 to TRBJ2-1; TRBD1 or TRBD2 may be the D gene (6 bases each). CDR1 DFQATT and CDR2 SNEGSKA come from the germline V gene (reference sequence). Trimming took 3 bases from V and 4 from J, leaving 10 bases between them. The CDR3 length is 13 residues. CDR3 sequence: CSARKGGYNEQFF. CDR3 sequence (DNA): TGCAGTGCTAGGAAAGGGGGGTACAATGAGCAGTTCTTC.

Many counts were recorded for this clonotype. J is TRBJ2-3 and V is TRBV14; 9 bases line up with TRBD1. After removal of 3 bases from V and 2 bases from J, the junction contained 12 bases not matched to a gene. The CDR3 spans 18 residues. Germline assignment: CDR1 SGHDN and CDR2 FVKESK. Here the CDR3 DNA reads TGTGCCAGCAGCCACCTGCTTCGGACAGGGGATTCCACAGATACGCAGTATTTT. Encoded protein: CASSHLLRTGDSTDTQYF.

A remark on this clonotype: Given the absence of the conserved phenylalanine or tryptophan at the CDR3 end, a read error is likely. This rearrangement joins TRBV5-5 to TRBJ2-7; D may be TRBD2 (6 bases). This CDR3 is 16 amino acids long. The germline V gene has CDR1 SGHKS and CDR2 YYEKEE (reference sequence). V lost 5 bases, J lost 0 bases, and 18 bases lay in between. The CDR3 sequence is CASRPRRDYPSYEQYS. CDR3 DNA sequence: TGTGCCAGCAGACCACGGAGGGATTATCCCTCCTACGAGCAGTACTCC.

This clonotype has ten or more counts. The chain couples TRBV7-2 to TRBJ2-6; perhaps TRBD1 as D (5 bases). This CDR3 has 22 amino acids. V lost 2 bases and J 1 base, leaving 27 bases between the germline ends. Germline V lookup: CDR1 SGHTA, CDR2 FQGNSA. CDR3 region: CASSLLITRLGRALSGANVLTF. DNA for the CDR3: TGTGCCAGCAGCTTATTAATTACCCGTCTGGGCAGGGCCCTTTCTGGGGCCAACGTCCTGACTTTC.

The table lists this clonotype with a few counts. This CDR3 reads CASSPTGQSTSTDTQYF. The DNA for the CDR3 is TGCGCCAGCAGTCCTACGGGGCAGAGCACTAGCACAGATACGCAGTATTTT. This chain joins TRBV4-1 and TRBJ2-3; D is perhaps TRBD1 or TRBD2 (5 bases each). Trimming left V 6 bases short and J 0 bases short, with 19 bases between. Germline V lookup: CDR1 MGHRA, CDR2 YSYEKL. The CDR3 consists of 17 residues.

To note about this clonotype: Given a much more abundant clone one base away, this may be a read error. The V call is TRBV28, the J call TRBJ1-1; D unclear. The germline V gene has CDR1 MDHEN and CDR2 SYDVKM. This CDR3 is 13 amino acids long. The CDR3 nucleotides are TGTGCCAGCAGCCATGCAGAGAACACTGAAGTTTTCTTT. Translating gives CASSHAENTEVFF.

In regard to this clonotype: The final CDR3 position lacks the conserved phenylalanine or tryptophan, pointing to a likely read error. The J gene is TRBJ2-3, the V gene TRBV27, with 7 bases fitting TRBD1. The CDR3 consists of 17 residues. The germline gives CDR1 MNHEY, CDR2 SMNVEV (reference sequence). J gave up 6 bases and V 1 base, and 13 bases lay outside the gene matches. The DNA of the CDR3 is TGTGCCAGCAGTTTATTGACAGGGCCGCACGGGGCGGATACGCAGTATATT. Amino acid sequence: CASSLLTGPHGADTQYI.

The chain recombines TRBV3-1 with TRBJ2-3; D gene ambiguous. V shed 0 bases and J shed 0 bases, with 13 bases lying between them. Per germline, CDR1 LGHDT and CDR2 YNNKEL (reference sequence). The CDR3 spans 17 residues. This chain's CDR3 is CASSQDVVYSSTDTQYF. The CDR3 DNA reads as TGTGCCAGCAGCCAAGATGTTGTGTACAGTAGCACAGATACGCAGTATTTT.

This clonotype was recorded a few times. The gene calls are TRBV4-1 and TRBJ2-7, with D tentatively TRBD2 (5 bases). This CDR3 contains 16 residues. Trimming removed 5 bases at V and 0 bases at J, with 17 bases between. Germline assignment: CDR1 MGHRA and CDR2 YSYEKL. DNA for the CDR3: TGCGCCAGCAGCTCCCCTAATTTGGGGAGCTCCTACGAGCAGTACTTC. Its translation is CASSSPNLGSSYEQYF.

V usage is TRBV28 and J usage is TRBJ1-2; D is unresolved. Germline CDR1 MDHEN, CDR2 SYDVKM. The CDR3 is 16 residues long. Trimming removed 3 bases at V and 8 bases at J, with 22 bases between. The CDR3 DNA sequence: TGTGCCAGCAGTTTGGCCAACCCCGTGTTAAGGGAAGGCTACACCTTC. It codes for CASSLANPVLREGYTF.

This chain connects TRBV20-1 to TRBJ2-7; TRBD2 might be the D (5 bases). Germline CDR1 reads DFQATT; CDR2 reads SNEGSKA (reference sequence). V lost 5 bases to trimming and J lost 1 base, with 18 bases between them. The CDR3 has 15 residues. This CDR3 reads CSAPWGSATSYEQYF. CDR3 bases: TGCAGTGCTCCCTGGGGTAGCGCCACTTCCTACGAGCAGTACTTC.